These 25 T cell receptor beta chains were all obtained from the same sample, sequenced in a study of T cells in Graves' hyperthyroidism and ophthalmopathy. RNA transcripts gave rise to amplified TCR beta CDR3 regions. TCR CDR3 regions were first amplified by RT-PCR with HTBI primers. Each CDR3 protein is one row after TCRdb ran MiXCR on the multiplex PCR reads. The sample holds some 440,000 distinct CDR3 sequences, approximately 15% seen once. Sequenced: blood. These receptors all stem from a woman aged 18-29 years with Graves' hyperthyroidism.

This clonotype was picked up many times. The chain carries TRBV6-1 and TRBJ1-5, with D possibly matching TRBD1 (5 bases). CDR1 and CDR2 (germline): MNHNS, SASEGT. The CDR3 loop spans 13 amino acids. The CDR3 loop is CAGTTEWNQPQHF. CDR3 DNA: TGTGCGGGGACGACGGAGTGGAATCAGCCCCAGCATTTT.

The sample holds a few counts of this clonotype. V gene TRBV20-1 combines with J gene TRBJ2-3; the match to TRBD2 covers 8 bases. The CDR3 is 16 amino acids. CDR1 is DFQATT and CDR2 is SNEGSKA in the germline V gene (reference sequence). Germline trimming cut 0 bases from V and 2 bases from J; bases unmatched to any gene: 7. CDR3 nucleotides: TGCAGTGCTAGAGAGGGACTTAGCGGGATCACAGATACGCAGTATTTT. Translated, it gives CSAREGLSGITDTQYF.

The CDR3 sequence is CASSMGQGVQETQYF. In nucleotides, the CDR3 is TGTGCCAGTAGTATGGGACAGGGTGTCCAAGAGACCCAGTACTTC. This chain connects TRBV19 to TRBJ2-5; 9 bases are shared with TRBD1. The trim removed 3 bases at V and 1 base at J, leaving 3 bases unmatched. The germline V gene has CDR1 LNHDA and CDR2 SQIVND (reference sequence). The CDR3 is made up of 15 amino acids.

This clonotype was counted many times. This sequence joins TRBV30 and TRBJ2-3; either TRBD1 or TRBD2 may fit D (5 bases each). V shed 3 bases and J shed 0 bases, with 7 bases lying between them. This CDR3 is 13 amino acids long. CDR1 and CDR2 from the germline V gene are GTSNPN and SVGIG (reference sequence). The CDR3 protein is CAWRGDSTDTQYF. The CDR3 coding sequence is TGTGCCTGGAGGGGGGACAGCACAGATACGCAGTATTTT.

The chain combines TRBV24-1 with TRBJ1-5, with D perhaps matching TRBD1 (6 bases). Germline lookup yields CDR1 KGHDR and CDR2 SFDVKD. Trimming took off 3 bases at V and 4 bases at J, with 15 bases between the two ends. The CDR3 is made up of 16 amino acids. Here the CDR3 reads CATSDRWTDPNQPQHF. The CDR3 nucleotides are TGTGCCACCAGTGATAGGTGGACAGATCCTAATCAGCCCCAGCATTTT.

This clonotype was detected ten times or more. The CDR3 nucleotides read TGTGCCAGCAGTTTATCGCGGGGACAGGGGGCTGAGTATTATAGCAATCAGCCCCAGCATTTT. This gives the protein CASSLSRGQGAEYYSNQPQHF. The J gene is TRBJ1-5, the V gene TRBV27; 12 positions match TRBD1. The CDR3 has 21 amino acids. After removal of 0 bases from V and 0 bases from J, the junction contained 12 bases not matched to a gene. The germline CDR1 and CDR2 sequences are MNHEY and SMNVEV (reference sequence).

The table lists this clonotype with many counts. The rearrangement uses TRBV28 and TRBJ2-5, with 8 bases matching TRBD2. Germline V gene sequence: CDR1 MDHEN, CDR2 SYDVKM. V dropped 4 bases and J dropped 5; count of bases not matched to a gene: 6. This CDR3 contains 14 residues. For the CDR3, the DNA is TGTGCCAGCAGTTCCACGGGGGGGCGGGAGACCCAGTACTTC. It translates to CASSSTGGRETQYF.

This clonotype has at least ten counts. V and J are TRBV11-2 and TRBJ2-5; D gene ambiguous. The V end lost 1 base, the J end lost 0 bases, and 12 bases lay between the germline ends. Germline V lookup: CDR1 SGHAT, CDR2 FQNNGV. The CDR3 length is 16 residues. The CDR3 is CASSLGGRTNQETQYF. The CDR3 DNA follows: TGTGCCAGCAGCTTAGGCGGCAGAACGAACCAAGAGACCCAGTACTTC.

This clonotype has a handful of counts. A read error may explain this, as a much larger clone is one base away. The genes are TRBV2 and TRBJ2-7; 7 bases align to TRBD2. CDR1 is SNHLY and CDR2 is FYNNEI in the germline V gene. The CDR3 runs to 12 residues. Trimming took 7 bases from V and 9 from J; bases not matched to a gene: 9. The CDR3 region has the DNA TGTGCCAGCAATGGGGTCAGGGAGGGGCAGTACTTC. As protein: CASNGVREGQYF.

The J gene is TRBJ2-7, the V gene TRBV9; D might be TRBD1 or TRBD2, each matching 5 bases. This CDR3 region has 14 residues. CDR1 and CDR2 from the germline V gene are SGDLS and YYNGEE. V lost 4 bases, J lost 0 bases, and 11 bases lay in between. The CDR3 reads CASSLRDASYEQYF. CDR3 nucleotide sequence: TGTGCCAGCAGCCTTAGGGACGCCTCCTACGAGCAGTACTTC.

In this sample, this clonotype turned up many times. The chain employs TRBV11-3 and TRBJ2-3; D remains unclear. In germline, CDR1 is SGHNT, CDR2 YENEEA. This CDR3 contains 14 residues. V shed 1 base and J shed 5 bases, with 10 bases lying between them. CDR3: CASSLGAPGDTQYF. The CDR3 nucleotides are TGTGCCAGCAGCTTAGGGGCCCCGGGAGATACGCAGTATTTT.

This clonotype was seen ten or more times. The chain employs TRBV6-2 or TRBV6-3 and TRBJ2-2; D is perhaps TRBD2 (5 bases). The V gene's germline CDR1 is MNHEY and CDR2 SVGEGT. The CDR3 has 15 amino acids. The ends were cut back, 2 bases at V and 4 bases at J, with 11 bases in the middle. The CDR3 sequence is CASSYSGAITGELFF. Written as DNA, the CDR3 is TGTGCCAGCAGTTACAGCGGCGCGATCACCGGGGAGCTGTTTTTT.

This clonotype came up many times. The chain carries TRBV2 and TRBJ2-1; D gene unclear. The CDR3 totals 11 residues. V was shortened by 4 bases and J by 6 bases, with 4 bases between the two germline ends. CDR1 and CDR2 from the germline V gene are SNHLY and FYNNEI. The CDR3 reads CASSGSNEQFF. The CDR3 nucleotides are TGTGCCAGCAGTGGATCCAATGAGCAGTTCTTC.

Ten or more counts support this clonotype. The chain has TRBV11-1 and TRBJ1-2; a weak D match, TRBD1 (5 bases). Trimming shortened V by 0 bases and J by 8 bases, and 19 bases separated the two germline ends. Germline CDR1 SGHAT, CDR2 FQDESV (reference sequence). The CDR3 is 16 amino acids. CDR3 residues: CASSLATGGVEGGYTF. The CDR3 DNA sequence: TGTGCCAGCAGCTTAGCCACGGGAGGGGTCGAAGGAGGCTACACCTTC. Combining the CDR3 with reference TRBV11-1 and TRBJ1-2 gives the whole variable domain EAEVAQSPRYKITEKSQAVAFWCDPISGHATLYWYRQILGQGPELLVQFQDESVVDDSQLPKDRFSAERLKGVDSTLKIQPAELGDSAMYLCASSLATGGVEGGYTFGSGTRLTVV.

This sequence joins TRBV19 and TRBJ2-5; the D gene is possibly TRBD1 (6 bases). The CDR3 extends over 13 amino acids. V lost 4 bases, J lost 5 bases, and 11 bases lay in between. From germline, CDR1 is LNHDA and CDR2 SQIVND (reference sequence). The CDR3 nucleotides read TGTGCCAGTAGTAACACTAGGGGGGAGACCCAGTACTTC. Translation: CASSNTRGETQYF.

This clonotype was counted only a few times. The chain's CDR3 is CASHRAPASGNTIYF. CDR3 nucleotides: TGTGCCAGCCATAGGGCCCCCGCCTCTGGAAACACCATATATTTT. V and J are TRBV6-1 and TRBJ1-3; D gene ambiguous. Germline V gene lookup returns CDR1 MNHNS and CDR2 SASEGT. The CDR3 has 15 amino acids. V was pared by 8 bases and J by 0 bases, with 14 bases between.

The rearrangement joins TRBV19 to TRBJ2-2; D unclear. Deletions cut 7 bases from V and 8 bases from J, with 11 bases between. CDR1 and CDR2 (germline): LNHDA, SQIVND (reference sequence). CDR3 length: 12 residues. This CDR3 is CASTLQSGELFF. CDR3 sequence (DNA): TGTGCCAGTACCCTTCAGTCTGGGGAGCTGTTTTTT.

This clonotype occurred many times. The chain's CDR3 is CASSRTSGKQYF. The CDR3 coding sequence is TGTGCCAGCAGCCGCACTAGCGGGAAGCAGTACTTC. The V call is TRBV7-2, the J call TRBJ2-7, with 10 bases identical to TRBD2. V shed 5 bases and J 8 bases; nucleotides not matched to a gene: 3. The CDR3 is 12 amino acids. The germline V gene has CDR1 SGHTA and CDR2 FQGNSA.

J is TRBJ1-6 and V is TRBV29-1, with D unresolved. The germline V and J ends were trimmed by 3 bases and 7 bases, with 4 bases remaining between them. This CDR3 has 11 residues. Per the germline V gene, CDR1 is SQVTM and CDR2 is ANQGSEA. The CDR3 region has the DNA TGCAGCGTTGAGGAGAATTCACCCCTCCACTTT. Its protein is CSVEENSPLHF.

This clonotype was observed a handful of times. The chain combines TRBV10-3 with TRBJ2-1; D is unclear. The ends were cut back, 2 bases at V and 5 bases at J, with 13 bases in the middle. The germline V gene has CDR1 ENHRY and CDR2 SYGVKD. The CDR3 totals 15 residues. CDR3 protein: CAISERGIPHNEQFF. The CDR3 DNA is TGTGCCATCAGTGAGAGAGGTATACCGCACAATGAGCAGTTCTTC.

This clonotype was counted ten times or more. V is TRBV20-1 and J is TRBJ1-2, with 8 bases that match TRBD1. CDR3 size: 13 residues. The J segment lost 0 bases and the V segment lost 5 bases, leaving 2 bases of the junction unmatched. CDR1 and CDR2 (germline): DFQATT, SNEGSKA (reference sequence). CDR3 protein: CSAPGGPNYGYTF. CDR3 DNA: TGCAGTGCTCCAGGGGGCCCTAACTATGGCTACACCTTC.

This chain links TRBV2 with TRBJ1-5, with D unclear. V was cut by 6 bases and J by 2 bases, with 8 bases left in between. CDR1 and CDR2 from the germline V gene are SNHLY and FYNNEI. The CDR3 extends over 13 amino acids. The CDR3 region is CASRRSGNQPQHF. CDR3 bases: TGTGCCAGCAGACGGTCCGGCAATCAGCCCCAGCATTTT.

This clonotype appeared many times. The V call is TRBV29-1, the J call TRBJ2-3; 16 positions match TRBD2. The V segment lost 7 bases and the J segment 4 bases; nucleotides outside the gene matches: 5. Germline V gives CDR1 SQVTM, CDR2 ANQGSEA. The CDR3 spans 15 residues. As DNA, the CDR3 is TGCAGCGGGGCCGGGACTAGCGGGGGGGCAGATACGCAGTATTTT. It yields the protein CSGAGTSGGADTQYF.

This chain joins TRBV9 and TRBJ2-1; 11 positions match TRBD2. Looked up from germline, CDR1 is SGDLS and CDR2 is YYNGEE. The CDR3 runs 16 residues. Unmatched junction bases numbered 5, after V lost 0 bases and J lost 6 bases. DNA of the CDR3: TGTGCCAGCAGCGTAGGTAGCGGGAGGGCCTCCAATGAGCAGTTCTTC. The encoded protein is CASSVGSGRASNEQFF. The full variable domain, rest sourced from reference TRBV9 and TRBJ2-1, is DSGVTQTPKHLITATGQRVTLRCSPRSGDLSVYWYQQSLDQGLQFLIQYYNGEERAKGNILERFSAQQFPDLHSELNLSSLELGDSALYFCASSVGSGRASNEQFFGPGTRLTVL.

In this sample, this clonotype turned up many times. The chain combines TRBV6-1 with TRBJ2-7; 10 bases map to TRBD1. V dropped 5 bases and J dropped 3; count of bases not matched to a gene: 7. The CDR3 has 15 amino acids. Germline CDR1 is MNHNS and CDR2 is SASEGT. The CDR3 bases are TGTGCCAGCAGTCGTCGGGACAGGGGAGGCTACGAGCAGTACTTC. It codes for CASSRRDRGGYEQYF.